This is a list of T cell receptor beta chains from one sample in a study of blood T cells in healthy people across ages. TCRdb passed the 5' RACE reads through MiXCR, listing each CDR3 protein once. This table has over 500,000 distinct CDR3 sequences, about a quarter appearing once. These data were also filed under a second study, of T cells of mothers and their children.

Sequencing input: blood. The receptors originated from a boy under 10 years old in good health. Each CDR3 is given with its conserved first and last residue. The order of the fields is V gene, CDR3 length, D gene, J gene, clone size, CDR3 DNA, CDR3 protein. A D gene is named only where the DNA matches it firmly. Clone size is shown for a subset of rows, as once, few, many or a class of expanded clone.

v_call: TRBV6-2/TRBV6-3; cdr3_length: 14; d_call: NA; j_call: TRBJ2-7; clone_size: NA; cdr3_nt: TGTGCCAGCAGTTACTTGGACATCTCCTACGAGCAGTACTTC; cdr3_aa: CASSYLDISYEQYF
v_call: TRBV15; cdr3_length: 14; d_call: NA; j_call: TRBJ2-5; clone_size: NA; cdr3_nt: TGTGCCACCAGCAGAGATAGGGTCCAAGAGACCCAGTACTTC; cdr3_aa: CATSRDRVQETQYF
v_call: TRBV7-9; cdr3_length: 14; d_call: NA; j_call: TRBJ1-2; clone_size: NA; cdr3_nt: TGTGCCAGCAGCTTAATTGATTTGGGAACTGGCTACACCTTC; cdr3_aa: CASSLIDLGTGYTF
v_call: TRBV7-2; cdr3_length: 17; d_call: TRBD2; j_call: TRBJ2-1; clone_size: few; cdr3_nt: TGTGCCAGCAGCTTATCCCTAGCGGGGGCTTCCTACAATGAGCAGTTCTTC; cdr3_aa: CASSLSLAGASYNEQFF
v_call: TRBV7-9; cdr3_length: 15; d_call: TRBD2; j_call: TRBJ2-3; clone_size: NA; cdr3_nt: TGTGCCAGCAGCCCCGGGACTAGCGGGAGAGATACGCAGTATTTT; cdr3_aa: CASSPGTSGRDTQYF
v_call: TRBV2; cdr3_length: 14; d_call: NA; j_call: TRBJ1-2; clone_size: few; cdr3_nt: TGTGCCAGCAAACGGGCAATAAGCGGATATGGCTACACCTTC; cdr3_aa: CASKRAISGYGYTF
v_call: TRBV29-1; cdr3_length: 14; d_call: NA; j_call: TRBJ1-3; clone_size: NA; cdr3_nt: TGCAGCGCAGCGACGGAGAGCTCTGGAAACACCATATATTTT; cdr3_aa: CSAATESSGNTIYF
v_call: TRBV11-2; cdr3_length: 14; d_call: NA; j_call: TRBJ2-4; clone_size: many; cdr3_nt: TGTGCCAGCAGCTTAGCGGTGGCCAAAAACATTCAGTACTTC; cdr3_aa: CASSLAVAKNIQYF
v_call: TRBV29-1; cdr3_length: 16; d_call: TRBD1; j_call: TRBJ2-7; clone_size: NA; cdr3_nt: TGCAGCGTTGCGGACAGGGGACTAATAGGACTGAACGAGCAGTACTTC; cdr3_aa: CSVADRGLIGLNEQYF
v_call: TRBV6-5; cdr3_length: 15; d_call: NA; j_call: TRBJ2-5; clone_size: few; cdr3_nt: TGTGCCAGCAGTCTTTCGACAGTTTTACAAGAGACCCAGTACTTC; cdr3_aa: CASSLSTVLQETQYF
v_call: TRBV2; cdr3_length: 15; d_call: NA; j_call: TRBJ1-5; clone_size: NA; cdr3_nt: TGTGCCAGCAGGGGGGAGGGTGGAGGCAATCAGCCCCAGCATTTT; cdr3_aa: CASRGEGGGNQPQHF
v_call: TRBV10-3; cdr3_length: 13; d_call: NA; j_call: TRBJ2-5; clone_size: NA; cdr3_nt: TGTGCCATCAGAGACACTGTAGGGGAGACCCAGTACTTC; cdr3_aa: CAIRDTVGETQYF
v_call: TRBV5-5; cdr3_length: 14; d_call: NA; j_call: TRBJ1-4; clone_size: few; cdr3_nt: TGTGCCAGCAGCTTGGAACAGCATAATGAAAAACTGTTTTTT; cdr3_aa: CASSLEQHNEKLFF
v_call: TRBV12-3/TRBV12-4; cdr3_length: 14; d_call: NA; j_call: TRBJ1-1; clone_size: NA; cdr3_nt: TGTGCCAGCAGTCCACAGGAATCGCACACTGAAGCTTTCTTT; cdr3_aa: CASSPQESHTEAFF
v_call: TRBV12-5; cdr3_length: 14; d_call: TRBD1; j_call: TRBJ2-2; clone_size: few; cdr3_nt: TGTGCTAGTGGTTTTCGAGGGGGCGCCGGGGAGCTGTTTTTT; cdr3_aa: CASGFRGGAGELFF
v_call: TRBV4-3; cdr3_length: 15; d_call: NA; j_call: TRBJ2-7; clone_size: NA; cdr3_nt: TGCGCCAGCAGCCTTACCCTCGGCGACACCTACGAGCAGTACTTC; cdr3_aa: CASSLTLGDTYEQYF